The next 22 T cell receptor beta chains were all read from a single sample in a study of T cell changes during pregnancy in multiple sclerosis. Libraries were prepared by immunoSEQ multiplex PCR; TCRdb keeps only in-frame clonotypes and omits some of them. The sample gives around 68,000 clones, 91% of which show up once; 1% to 1.5% is in the top ten. The sample here was peripheral blood, taken after pregnancy. These receptors all stem from a female donor in good health, enrolled as a control in a pregnancy study.

This clone appeared once. The rearrangement uses TRBV18 and TRBJ2-1, with a weak D call TRBD2 (6 bases). V lost 2 bases and J lost 5, with 10 bases in between. This CDR3 is built from 14 residues. Germline loops: CDR1 KGHSH, CDR2 LQKENI. CDR3 in DNA: TGTGCCAGCTCACCAGTGGCGGGGAACAATGAGCAGTTCTTC. Protein product: CASSPVAGNNEQFF.

This sequence joins TRBV12-2 and TRBJ1-5; TRBD1 was called by the table and not checked on the DNA. TRBV12-2 is termed a pseudogene. The CDR3 extends over 16 amino acids. CDR3 sequence: CASRTRQPTGNQPQHF. CDR3 DNA: TGTGCAAGTCGCACCCGACAGCCCACGGGCAATCAGCCCCAGCATTTT.

This sequence joins TRBV18 and TRBJ2-3; D might be TRBD1 (6 bases). Germline lookup yields CDR1 KGHSH and CDR2 LQKENI. Trimming shortened V by 2 bases and J by 5 bases, and 8 bases separated the two germline ends. The CDR3 sequence is 13 residues long. The CDR3 DNA reads as TGTGCCAGCTCACCAACCAGGGGAGATACGCAGTATTTT. It encodes CASSPTRGDTQYF.

This clone was found once. J is TRBJ2-2 and V is TRBV4-2, with a weak D call TRBD2 (6 bases). V dropped 4 bases and J dropped 2 bases, with 17 bases sitting between them. CDR1 is LGHNA, CDR2 YNFKEQ, per germline. The CDR3 length is 17 residues. The DNA for the CDR3 is TGTGCCAGCAGCCCGGGGGAGGCCGGACATAACACCGGGGAGCTGTTTTTT. It codes for CASSPGEAGHNTGELFF.

V usage is TRBV18 and J usage is TRBJ1-1; weak D call: TRBD1 (6 bases). Germline V gene data show CDR1 as KGHSH and CDR2 as LQKENI. V was trimmed by 5 bases and J by 3 bases, leaving 19 bases between them. This CDR3 region has 16 residues. The CDR3 is CASSGVPDSGDTEAFF. The CDR3 DNA reads TGTGCCAGCTCAGGGGTCCCGGACAGTGGGGACACTGAAGCTTTCTTT.

The chain has TRBV27 and TRBJ2-4, with 10 bases that match TRBD1. The V gene's germline CDR1 is MNHEY and CDR2 SMNVEV (reference sequence). The CDR3 has 16 amino acids. V was clipped by 4 bases and J by 3 bases; unmatched bases: 6. The CDR3 DNA is TGTGCCAGCAGTTCCAGGACAGGGGGAGGCAAAAACATTCAGTACTTC. Protein product: CASSSRTGGGKNIQYF.

This clone has only one observation. V gene TRBV7-8 combines with J gene TRBJ1-5, with no clear D. V shed 2 bases and J shed 4 bases, with 9 bases lying between them. CDR1 is SGHVS, CDR2 FQNEAQ, per germline. This CDR3 spans 14 amino acids. The CDR3 DNA reads TGTGCCAGCAGCTTAAGAGGGCTTAATCAGCCCCAGCATTTT. This sequence encodes CASSLRGLNQPQHF.

This chain connects TRBV7-2 to TRBJ1-3; D perhaps matches TRBD1 (5 bases). The germline V gene encodes CDR1 SGHTA and CDR2 FQGNSA. The CDR3 totals 16 residues. Trimming took off 3 bases at V and 0 bases at J, with 12 bases between the two ends. In nucleotides, the CDR3 is TGTGCCAGCAGCTTTTCTGGGCAGGGCTCTGGAAACACCATATATTTT. Its translation: CASSFSGQGSGNTIYF.

The chain uses TRBV2 and TRBJ2-1; D is unclear. The CDR3 spans 15 residues. Germline-derived CDR1 and CDR2 are SNHLY and FYNNEI. Trimming removed 3 bases from V and 0 bases from J, with 9 bases in between. CDR3 residues: CASSDERSSYNEQFF. The CDR3 DNA sequence: TGTGCCAGCAGTGACGAGAGGAGCTCCTACAATGAGCAGTTCTTC. Filled out from reference TRBV2 and TRBJ2-1, the complete variable domain reads EPEVTQTPSHQVTQMGQEVILRCVPISNHLYFYWYRQILGQKVEFLVSFYNNEISEKSEIFDDQFSVERPDGSNFTLKIRSTKLEDSAMYFCASSDERSSYNEQFFGPGTRLTVL.

This clone occurred once. V usage is TRBV19 and J usage is TRBJ1-3, with 8 bases identical to TRBD1. Unmatched junction bases numbered 6, after V lost 4 bases and J lost 4 bases. The CDR3 has 15 residues. Per germline, CDR1 LNHDA and CDR2 SQIVND (reference sequence). The CDR3 bases are TGTGCCAGTAGTACGGACAGGGAGCTCGGAAACACCATATATTTT. This encodes CASSTDRELGNTIYF.

The CDR3 DNA reads TGTGCCAGCAGGGCGGACTCGAGCTCCTACAATGAGCAGTTCTTC. Translation: CASRADSSSYNEQFF. The genes are TRBV2 and TRBJ2-1; D is perhaps TRBD2 (5 bases). Trimming took 6 bases from V and 0 from J, leaving 12 bases between them. This CDR3 comprises 15 residues. Germline loops: CDR1 SNHLY, CDR2 FYNNEI.

This chain uses TRBV11-1 with TRBJ2-1; 10 bases fit TRBD2. CDR1 SGHAT and CDR2 FQDESV come from the germline V gene (reference sequence). There are 17 residues in the CDR3. J gave up 4 bases and V 5 bases, and 11 bases lay outside the gene matches. This CDR3 reads CASSHRTSGNSYNEQFF. The CDR3 DNA sequence: TGTGCCAGCAGCCACCGGACTAGCGGCAACTCATACAATGAGCAGTTCTTC.

The rearrangement links TRBV5-1 to TRBJ1-5; 10 bases match TRBD1. V shed 3 bases and J 7 bases; nucleotides not matched to a gene: 4. CDR1 SGHRS and CDR2 YFSETQ come from the germline V gene. The CDR3 loop spans 14 amino acids. In DNA form, the CDR3 reads TGCGCCAGCAGCTGGACAGGGGGGGAGCAGCCCCAGCATTTT. Protein: CASSWTGGEQPQHF.

The chain employs TRBV19 and TRBJ1-4; D is perhaps TRBD1 (6 bases). Trimming pared 4 bases from V and 0 bases from J, leaving 15 bases between. The CDR3 has 17 residues. Germline CDR1 and CDR2: LNHDA and SQIVND (reference sequence). The DNA for the CDR3 is TGTGCCAGTAGTAGCCCGACAGGAGGTGCAACTAATGAAAAACTGTTTTTT. It specifies CASSSPTGGATNEKLFF.

V and J are TRBV30 and TRBJ2-7, with TRBD1 as a possible D gene (5 bases). Per germline, CDR1 GTSNPN and CDR2 SVGIG (reference sequence). Trimming removed 2 bases at V and 3 bases at J, with 11 bases between. CDR3 length equals 13 residues. CDR3 in DNA: TGTGCCTGGAGTCCAGGGATGAACTACGAGCAGTACTTC. This translates into CAWSPGMNYEQYF.

J is TRBJ1-1 and V is TRBV4-3; 7 bases line up with TRBD1. The germline CDR1 and CDR2 sequences are LGHNA and YSLEER. V lost 0 bases, J lost 2 bases, and 3 bases stayed unmatched. The CDR3 sequence is 15 residues long. This chain's CDR3 is CASSQDHRGNTEAFF. The CDR3 DNA reads as TGCGCCAGCAGCCAAGATCACAGGGGAAACACTGAAGCTTTCTTT.

This chain connects TRBV5-8 to TRBJ2-5; the match to TRBD2 covers 15 bases. J gave up 5 bases and V 4 bases, and 6 bases lay outside the gene matches. This CDR3 has 16 amino acids. Germline CDR1 and CDR2: SGHTS and YDEGEE. CDR3 loop: CASSRGLAGGDETQYF. DNA for the CDR3: TGTGCCAGCAGCCGGGGACTAGCGGGGGGTGACGAGACCCAGTACTTC.

This chain links TRBV7-2 with TRBJ1-6, with 9 bases fitting TRBD1. Germline values: CDR1 SGHTA, CDR2 FQGNSA. The ends lost 7 bases at V and 7 bases at J; junction bases unmatched: 8. The CDR3 consists of 15 residues. Here the CDR3 DNA reads TGTGCCAGCACCAACGAAGGGACAGGGAATTCACCCCTCCACTTT. Protein: CASTNEGTGNSPLHF.

This clone was counted only a few times. The chain carries TRBV19 and TRBJ1-5; D call uncertain. This CDR3 has 14 residues. Trimming removed 0 bases from V and 7 bases from J, with 10 bases in between. CDR1 is LNHDA and CDR2 is SQIVND in the germline V gene (reference sequence). The CDR3 region is CASSIDSRGQPQHF. CDR3 DNA: TGTGCCAGTAGTATAGACTCCAGAGGACAGCCCCAGCATTTT.

The chain recombines TRBV6-1 with TRBJ2-2; tentatively, D is TRBD1 (6 bases). The V and J ends lost 5 bases and 2 bases respectively, with 12 bases between them. CDR3 length: 15 amino acids. In germline, CDR1 is MNHNS, CDR2 SASEGT. The CDR3 reads CASSITGQNTGELFF. CDR3 DNA sequence: TGTGCCAGCAGTATTACAGGGCAAAACACCGGGGAGCTGTTTTTT.

There are a few counts of this clone. The J gene is TRBJ2-1, the V gene TRBV11-1, with TRBD2 matching 7 bases. V trimming: 3 bases; J trimming: 9 bases; junction bases outside the gene matches: 11. The CDR3 sequence is 15 residues long. Germline CDR1 SGHAT, CDR2 FQDESV (reference sequence). DNA of the CDR3: TGTGCCAGCAGCTTGGGGGGGGACCTCCGGGGTGAGCAGTTCTTC. Protein: CASSLGGDLRGEQFF.

The rearrangement links TRBV30 to TRBJ1-2; D gene uncertain. The CDR3 has 13 residues. V lost 2 bases to trimming and J lost 5 bases, with 12 bases between them. Germline loops: CDR1 GTSNPN, CDR2 SVGIG (reference sequence). Written as DNA, the CDR3 is TGTGCCTGGAGTTCGGGGTTCCTGTATGGCTACACCTTC. This encodes CAWSSGFLYGYTF.